The rows below give T cell receptor beta chains drawn from one sample of a study of cytomegalovirus exposure and HLA in healthy donors. Only in-frame clones appear in the TCRdb table, and some are missing; sequencing was by immunoSEQ multiplex PCR. Of 150,000 to 200,000 clones in the sample, approximately 88% were seen once. Sequenced material: PBMCs. Receptors were obtained from a man aged 30 to 45 in good health and CMV-seronegative. Each CDR3 is given with its conserved first and last residue. The D gene is left open where the match is weak. Some rows mark clone size as missing; the rest say once, few, many or name a class of expanded clone.

clone size	V gene	J gene	D gene	CDR3 protein	CDR3 DNA
once	TRBV6-1	TRBJ1-2	.	CASRSRQPHYGYTF	TGTGCCAGCAGATCTAGACAGCCCCACTATGGCTACACCTTC
.	TRBV30	TRBJ2-3	TRBD1	CAWTHEDRGPSSTDTQYF	TGTGCCTGGACTCACGAGGACAGGGGGCCGTCTAGCACAGATACGCAGTATTTT
once	TRBV2	TRBJ2-7	TRBD2	CASSVQGGFYEQYF	TGTGCCAGCAGTGTGCAGGGAGGGTTCTACGAGCAGTACTTC
.	TRBV11-2	TRBJ1-2	TRBD1	CASSPPGQNYGYTF	TGTGCCAGCAGCCCACCGGGACAGAACTATGGCTACACCTTC
.	TRBV7-9	TRBJ1-2	TRBD1	CASSPQTGSGGYTF	TGTGCCAGCAGCCCCCAGACAGGGTCGGGAGGCTACACCTTC
.	TRBV9	TRBJ2-5	TRBD1	CASMNGAGGETQYF	TGTGCCAGCATGAATGGGGCAGGGGGAGAGACCCAGTACTTC
.	TRBV11-2	TRBJ2-7	TRBD2	CASSLVPSGGKYEQYF	TGTGCCAGCAGCTTAGTCCCTAGCGGGGGGAAGTACGAGCAGTACTTC
.	TRBV11-3	TRBJ1-4	.	CASRIIGHRKEKLFF	TGTGCCAGCAGGATAATTGGACATCGGAAGGAAAAACTGTTTTTT
.	TRBV7-2	TRBJ2-5	TRBD2	CASSFTSGSWETQYF	TGTGCCAGCAGCTTCACTAGCGGGAGTTGGGAGACCCAGTACTTC
.	TRBV19	TRBJ2-5	TRBD2	CASSRPSGIQETQYF	TGTGCCAGTAGTAGACCTAGCGGGATCCAAGAGACCCAGTACTTC